This T cell receptor beta chain was sequenced in a study of CD8+ T cells in alopecia areata (dated by TCRdb to the late 2010s). Describing the broader study: Female C3H/HeJ recipients, about 6-11 weeks old, were grafted with skin from C3H/HeJ donors with spontaneous alopecia (about 6-12 months old). Scalp clonality was compared across normal scalp (n=4), patchy alopecia areata scalp (n=8), and alopecia totalis/universalis scalp (n=8). On the human side, TCRbeta sequencing was run on scalp tissue and on sorted CD4+ and CD8+ peripheral blood T cells from healthy controls and from alopecia areata patients with either patchy or totalis/universalis disease. TCRbeta CDR3 regions were amplified by immunoSEQ multiplex PCR with 35 Vbeta forward and 13 Jbeta reverse primers. RNA came from the PAXgene miRNA kit for fixed scalp, the miRNeasy kit for PBMCs, and the RNeasy kit for mouse skin. To study T cell clonal expansion in alopecia areata, the researchers applied high-throughput TCRbeta sequencing to both the C3H/HeJ mouse model and human patients.

Library method: the immunoSEQ multiplex PCR assay. RNA was extracted from all samples and reverse transcribed into cDNA, which served as template for TCR sequencing. SuperScript III was used to make first-strand cDNA, primed with a 2:1 mix of oligo-dT and random hexamers. A synthetic immune receptor repertoire was used to assess amplification bias, and residual bias was removed computationally. Libraries were sequenced on Illumina HiSeq using 60 bp reads that covered the CDR3 and were read from J toward V. The study's own analysis went as follows. Raw reads were preprocessed to remove errors, and CDR3 was defined by IMGT conventions from the conserved cysteine to phenylalanine. Clonality was computed as 1 minus the Shannon entropy, with the entropy normalized by log2 of the number of productive unique TCRs. Whether each scalp clone was CD4 or CD8 was inferred by checking scalp TCRbeta sequences against the CD4 and CD8 repertoires from sorted blood. TCRdb carries this immuneACCESS record with in-frame sequences only. Its versions omit some clonotypes, under half of them owing to an unresolved V gene in the studies checked, with the rest unexplained. V and J calls and clone size come straight from that table; D and trimming were deduced from the DNA. This sample has about 110,000 clones, none of them a singleton. The top ten clonotypes cover about 18% of the sample.

With respect to this clone: Its antigen target is currently unknown. Because the receptor is murine, the gene names and germline sequences shown are mouse ones. From the germline J gene comes the end of the CDR3, since the read stops 4 residues before it.

Via the germline V gene (reference sequence), CDR1 is NNHNN and CDR2 SYGAGS. Including cysteine and phenylalanine, the CDR3 has 15 amino acids. Of the CDR3's DNA, 33 bases were read; they are in frame from base 1. Points the paper makes about the study in general: Compared with normal scalp, lesional scalp, particularly in alopecia totalis/universalis, had higher clonality and more expanded CD8+ clones, which suggests antigenic drive. TCR sequences shared between patients were less clear than in mice, possibly partly because of HLA diversity in the patient population. Unlike mouse skin, which is dominated by gammadelta T cells, normal human skin has resident alphabeta T cells that are also sequenced, and this complicates analysis of the scalp TCR repertoire.

This receptor was identified in a C3H/HeJ mouse with alopecia areata. This strain is characterized by the MHC haplotype H2-k. This chain is built from TRBV13-2 and TRBJ2-7; 12 central bases correspond to TRBD2. Specimen: lesional skin. The sequenced part of the CDR3 DNA is TGTGCCAGCGGTGATCCGACTGGGGGGGCGCAT. It translates as CASGDPTGGAH. Given in full, the CDR3 is CASGDPTGGAHEQYF.